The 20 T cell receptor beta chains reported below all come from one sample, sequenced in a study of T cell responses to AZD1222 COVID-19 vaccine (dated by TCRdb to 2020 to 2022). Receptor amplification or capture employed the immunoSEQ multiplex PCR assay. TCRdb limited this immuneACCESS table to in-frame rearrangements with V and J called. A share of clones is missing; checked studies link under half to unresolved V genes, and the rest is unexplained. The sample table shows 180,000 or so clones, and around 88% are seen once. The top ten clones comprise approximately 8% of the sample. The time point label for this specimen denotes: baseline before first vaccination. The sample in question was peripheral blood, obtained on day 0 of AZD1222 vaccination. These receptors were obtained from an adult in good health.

For the CDR3, the DNA is TGTGCCATCAGTGGTGACACGGGCTACACCTTC. Its protein is CAISGDTGYTF. V is TRBV10-3 and J is TRBJ1-2; no clear D. Germline-derived CDR1 and CDR2 are ENHRY and SYGVKD. V lost 4 bases, J lost 8 bases, and 8 bases lay in between. This CDR3 comprises 11 residues.

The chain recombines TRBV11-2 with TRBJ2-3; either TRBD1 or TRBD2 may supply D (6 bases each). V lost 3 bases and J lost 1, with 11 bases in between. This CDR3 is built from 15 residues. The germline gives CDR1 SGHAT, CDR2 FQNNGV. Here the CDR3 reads CASSLGGAGTDTQYF. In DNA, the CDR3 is TGTGCCAGCAGCTTGGGGGGCGCTGGCACAGATACGCAGTATTTT. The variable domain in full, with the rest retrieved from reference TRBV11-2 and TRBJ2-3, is EAGVAQSPRYKIIEKRQSVAFWCNPISGHATLYWYQQILGQGPKLLIQFQNNGVVDDSQLPKDRFSAERLKGVDSTLKIQPAKLEDSAVYLCASSLGGAGTDTQYFGPGTRLTVL.

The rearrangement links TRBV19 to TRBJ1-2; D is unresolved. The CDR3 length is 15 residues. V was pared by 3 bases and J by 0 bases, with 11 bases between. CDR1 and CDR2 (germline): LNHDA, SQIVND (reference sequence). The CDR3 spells CASSMPLRANYGYTF. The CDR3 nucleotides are TGTGCCAGTAGTATGCCTCTGAGGGCTAACTATGGCTACACCTTC.

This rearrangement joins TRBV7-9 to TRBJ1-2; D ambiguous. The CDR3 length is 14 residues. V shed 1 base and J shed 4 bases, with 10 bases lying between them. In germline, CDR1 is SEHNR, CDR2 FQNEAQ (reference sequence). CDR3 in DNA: TGTGCCAGCAGCTTAGGCCCAGAGGGCTATGGCTACACCTTC. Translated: CASSLGPEGYGYTF.

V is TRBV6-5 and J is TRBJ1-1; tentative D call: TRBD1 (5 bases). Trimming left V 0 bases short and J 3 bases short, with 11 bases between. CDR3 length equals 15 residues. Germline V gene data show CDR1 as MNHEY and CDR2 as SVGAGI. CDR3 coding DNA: TGTGCCAGCAGTTACTCCGGAGGGGTAGACACTGAAGCTTTCTTT. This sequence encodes CASSYSGGVDTEAFF.

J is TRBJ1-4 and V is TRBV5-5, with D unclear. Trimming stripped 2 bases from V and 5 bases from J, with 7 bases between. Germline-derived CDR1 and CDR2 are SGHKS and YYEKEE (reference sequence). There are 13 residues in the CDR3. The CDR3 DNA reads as TGTGCCAGCAGCTTAGGCCCCAATGAAAAACTGTTTTTT. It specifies CASSLGPNEKLFF. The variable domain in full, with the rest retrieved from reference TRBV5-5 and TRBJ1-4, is DAGVTQSPTHLIKTRGQQVTLRCSPISGHKSVSWYQQVLGQGPQFIFQYYEKEERGRGNFPDRFSARQFPNYSSELNVNALLLGDSALYLCASSLGPNEKLFFGSGTQLSVL.

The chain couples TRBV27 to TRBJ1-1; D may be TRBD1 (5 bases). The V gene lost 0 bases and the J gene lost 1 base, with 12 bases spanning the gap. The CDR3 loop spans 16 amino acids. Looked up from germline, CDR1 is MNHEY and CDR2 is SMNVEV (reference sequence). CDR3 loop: CASSLSGGFANTEAFF. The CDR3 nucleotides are TGTGCCAGCAGTTTATCGGGGGGATTTGCGAACACTGAAGCTTTCTTT.

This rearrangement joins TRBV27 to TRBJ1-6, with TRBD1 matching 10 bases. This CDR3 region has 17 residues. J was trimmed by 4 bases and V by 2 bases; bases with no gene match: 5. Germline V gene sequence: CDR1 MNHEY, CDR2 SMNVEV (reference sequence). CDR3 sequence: CASSLVGQGVYNSPLHF. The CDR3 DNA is TGTGCCAGCAGTTTAGTAGGACAGGGGGTTTATAATTCACCCCTCCACTTT.

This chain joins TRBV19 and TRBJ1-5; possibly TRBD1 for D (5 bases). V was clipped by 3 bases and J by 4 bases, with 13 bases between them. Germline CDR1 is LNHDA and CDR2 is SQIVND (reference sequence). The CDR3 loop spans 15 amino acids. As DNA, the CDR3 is TGTGCCAGTAGTATCCTCGAGGGACGAAATCAGCCCCAGCATTTT. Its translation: CASSILEGRNQPQHF.

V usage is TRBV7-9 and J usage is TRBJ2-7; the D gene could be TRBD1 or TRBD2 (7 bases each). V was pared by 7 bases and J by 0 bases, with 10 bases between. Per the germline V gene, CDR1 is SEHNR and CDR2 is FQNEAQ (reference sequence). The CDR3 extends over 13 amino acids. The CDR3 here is CASKRDSSYEQYF. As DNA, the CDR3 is TGTGCCAGCAAGCGGGACAGCTCCTACGAGCAGTACTTC.

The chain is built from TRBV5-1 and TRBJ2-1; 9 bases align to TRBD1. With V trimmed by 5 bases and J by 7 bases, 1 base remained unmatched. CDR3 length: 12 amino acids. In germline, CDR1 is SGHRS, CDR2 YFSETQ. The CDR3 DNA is TGCGCCAGCAGAGGACAGGGGAATGAGCAGTTCTTC. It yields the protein CASRGQGNEQFF.

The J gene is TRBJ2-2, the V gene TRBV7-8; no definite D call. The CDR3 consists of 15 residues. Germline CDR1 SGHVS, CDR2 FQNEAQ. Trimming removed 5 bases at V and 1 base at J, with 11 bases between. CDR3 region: CASSLLDGNTGELFF. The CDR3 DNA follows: TGTGCCAGCAGCCTCCTTGACGGGAACACCGGGGAGCTGTTTTTT.

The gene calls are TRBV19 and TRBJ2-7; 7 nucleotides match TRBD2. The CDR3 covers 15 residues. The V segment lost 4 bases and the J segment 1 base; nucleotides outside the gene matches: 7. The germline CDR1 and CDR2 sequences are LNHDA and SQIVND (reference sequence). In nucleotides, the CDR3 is TGTGCCAGTAGTACCGGCGGGGGTAGATCCTACGAGCAGTACTTC. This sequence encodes CASSTGGGRSYEQYF.

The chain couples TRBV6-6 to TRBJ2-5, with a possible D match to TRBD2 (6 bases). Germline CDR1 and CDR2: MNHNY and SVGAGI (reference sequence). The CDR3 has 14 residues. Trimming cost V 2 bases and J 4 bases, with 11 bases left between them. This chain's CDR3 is CASSYTVGGETQYF. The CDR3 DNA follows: TGTGCCAGCAGTTACACCGTGGGAGGAGAGACCCAGTACTTC.

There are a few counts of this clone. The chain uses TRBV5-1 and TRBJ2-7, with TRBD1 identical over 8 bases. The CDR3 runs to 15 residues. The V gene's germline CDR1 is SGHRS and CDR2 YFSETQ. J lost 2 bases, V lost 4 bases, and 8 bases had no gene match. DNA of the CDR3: TGCGCCAGCAGCACTTCCGGGACAGGTGCCTACGAGCAGTACTTC. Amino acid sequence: CASSTSGTGAYEQYF.

CDR3 bases: TGCGCCAGCAGCCGAAATAAACAGGGAGCCACCTACGAGCAGTACTTC. The encoded protein is CASSRNKQGATYEQYF. The rearrangement uses TRBV5-1 and TRBJ2-7; tentatively, D is TRBD1 (6 bases). Per germline, CDR1 SGHRS and CDR2 YFSETQ. The V gene lost 4 bases and the J gene lost 2 bases, with 19 bases spanning the gap. The CDR3 is 16 amino acids.

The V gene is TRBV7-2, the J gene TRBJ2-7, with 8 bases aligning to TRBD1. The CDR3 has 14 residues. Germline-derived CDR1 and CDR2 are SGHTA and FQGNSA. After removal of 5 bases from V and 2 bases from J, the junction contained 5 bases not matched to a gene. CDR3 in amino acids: CASSPRQGPYEQYF. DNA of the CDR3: TGTGCCAGCAGCCCCCGACAGGGGCCCTACGAGCAGTACTTC.

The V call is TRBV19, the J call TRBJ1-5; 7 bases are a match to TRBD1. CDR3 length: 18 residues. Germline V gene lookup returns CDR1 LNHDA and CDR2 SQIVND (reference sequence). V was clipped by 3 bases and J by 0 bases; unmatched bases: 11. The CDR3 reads CASSIGTETYYSNQPQHF. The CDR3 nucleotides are TGTGCCAGTAGTATCGGGACAGAGACATACTATAGCAATCAGCCCCAGCATTTT. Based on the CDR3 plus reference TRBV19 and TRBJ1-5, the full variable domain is DGGITQSPKYLFRKEGQNVTLSCEQNLNHDAMYWYRQDPGQGLRLIYYSQIVNDFQKGDIAEGYSVSREKKESFPLTVTSAQKNPTAFYLCASSIGTETYYSNQPQHFGDGTRLSIL.

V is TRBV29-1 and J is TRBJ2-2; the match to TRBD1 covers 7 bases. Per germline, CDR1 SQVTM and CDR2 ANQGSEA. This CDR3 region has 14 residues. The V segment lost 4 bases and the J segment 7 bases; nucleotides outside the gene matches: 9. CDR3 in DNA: TGCAGCGTTGCGGGGACAGATCATCACGGGGAGCTGTTTTTT. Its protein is CSVAGTDHHGELFF.

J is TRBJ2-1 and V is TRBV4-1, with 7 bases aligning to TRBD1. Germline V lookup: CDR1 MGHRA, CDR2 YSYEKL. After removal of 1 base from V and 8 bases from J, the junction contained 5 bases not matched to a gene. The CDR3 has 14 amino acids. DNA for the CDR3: TGCGCCAGCAGCCAAGGACAGGGTCGCGATGAGCAGTTCTTC. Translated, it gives CASSQGQGRDEQFF.